This T cell receptor beta chain was identified during a study of blood T cells in healthy people across ages. Sample-barcoded 5' priming and a J-beta primer mix drove a second PCR of roughly 6 to 12 cycles. Each CDR3 protein gets one entry after TCRdb re-called the 5' RACE reads with MiXCR. The sample records some 790,000 distinct CDR3 sequences, 29% being singletons. CDR3 length: 15 amino acids. Germline lookup yields CDR1 SGHKS and CDR2 YYEKEE (reference sequence). The ends were cut back, 4 bases at V and 4 bases at J, with 15 bases in the middle. Note on this clonotype: No antigen is known for it.

Notes on the study in general: Long-lived donors had more naive CD4+ cells and higher diversity than aged donors. Any changes in expanded clonotypes were possibly confounded, as donor CMV status remained unknown.

The chain combines TRBV5-5 with TRBJ2-1, with D perhaps matching TRBD2 (6 bases). This TCR was recovered from a woman of 80 years or more in good health. Sequencing was carried out using blood. CDR3 region: CASSEGAGRYNEQFF. For the CDR3, the DNA is TGTGCCAGCAGCGAAGGCGCGGGAAGGTACAATGAGCAGTTCTTC.